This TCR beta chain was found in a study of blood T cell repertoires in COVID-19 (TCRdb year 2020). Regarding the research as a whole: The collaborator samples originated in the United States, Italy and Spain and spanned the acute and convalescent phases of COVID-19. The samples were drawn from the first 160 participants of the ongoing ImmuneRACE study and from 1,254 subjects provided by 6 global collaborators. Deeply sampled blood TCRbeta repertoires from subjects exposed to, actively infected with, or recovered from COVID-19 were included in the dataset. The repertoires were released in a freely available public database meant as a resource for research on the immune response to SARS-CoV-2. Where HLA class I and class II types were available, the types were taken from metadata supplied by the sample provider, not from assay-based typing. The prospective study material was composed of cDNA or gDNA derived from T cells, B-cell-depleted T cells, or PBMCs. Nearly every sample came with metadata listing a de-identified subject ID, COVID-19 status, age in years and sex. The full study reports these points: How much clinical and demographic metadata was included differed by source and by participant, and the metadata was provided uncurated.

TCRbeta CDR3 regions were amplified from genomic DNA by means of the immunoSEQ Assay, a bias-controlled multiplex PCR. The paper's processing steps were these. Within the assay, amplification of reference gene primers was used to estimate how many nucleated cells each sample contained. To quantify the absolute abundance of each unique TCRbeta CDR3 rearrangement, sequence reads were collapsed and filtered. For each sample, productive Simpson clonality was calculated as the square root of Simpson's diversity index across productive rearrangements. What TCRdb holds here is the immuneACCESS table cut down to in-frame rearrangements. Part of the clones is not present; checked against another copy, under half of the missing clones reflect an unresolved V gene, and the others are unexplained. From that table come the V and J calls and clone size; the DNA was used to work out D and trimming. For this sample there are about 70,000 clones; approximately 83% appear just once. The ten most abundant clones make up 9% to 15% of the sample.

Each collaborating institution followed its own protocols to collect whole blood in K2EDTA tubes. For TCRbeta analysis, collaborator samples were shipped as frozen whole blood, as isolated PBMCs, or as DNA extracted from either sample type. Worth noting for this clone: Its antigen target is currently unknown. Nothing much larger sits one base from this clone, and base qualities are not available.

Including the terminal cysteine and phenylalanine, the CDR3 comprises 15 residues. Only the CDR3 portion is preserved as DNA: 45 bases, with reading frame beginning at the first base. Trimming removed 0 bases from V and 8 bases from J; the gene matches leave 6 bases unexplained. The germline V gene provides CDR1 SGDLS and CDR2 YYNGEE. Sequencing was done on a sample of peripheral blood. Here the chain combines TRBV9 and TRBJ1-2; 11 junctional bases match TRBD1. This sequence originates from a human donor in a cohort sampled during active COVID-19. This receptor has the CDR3 CASSVGGQGAVGYTF. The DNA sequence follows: TGTGCCAGCAGCGTAGGAGGACAGGGGGCAGTAGGCTACACCTTC.